A single T cell receptor beta chain is shown here with its context. The antigen remains undetermined. This entry comes from a study of shared clonotypes between healthy human individuals. Study conclusions and caveats: Memory subsets had estimated richness that was generally smaller than that of naive subsets. Some naive CD4 clonotypes, roughly 5%, turned up in common across a handful of donors.

Terminally differentiated effector memory CD45RA+ cells were excluded by CCR7 positive selection of CD45RO-negative cells. Only Caucasian adults living in Nashville, Tennessee served as donors. Sorted-subset replicate PCR reactions contained 150 to 200 ng DNA, corresponding to about 30,000 T cell genomes. The method was immunoSEQ multiplex PCR; TCRdb's version includes in-frame clones alone and lacks a portion of them. Of 660,000 or so clones in the sample, about 95% were seen once. Trimming shortened V by 0 bases and J by 6 bases, and 9 bases separated the two germline ends. This CDR3 contains 14 residues. The germline V gene encodes CDR1 MGHRA and CDR2 YSYEKL.

The origin of this receptor is a woman in her 30s in good health. The sequenced sample consisted of naive CD8+ T cells sorted from blood. This chain links TRBV4-1 with TRBJ2-1, with TRBD1 as a possible D gene (5 bases). As DNA, the CDR3 is TGCGCCAGCAGCCAAGACAGGGTCGGCAATGAGCAGTTCTTC. Translation: CASSQDRVGNEQFF.